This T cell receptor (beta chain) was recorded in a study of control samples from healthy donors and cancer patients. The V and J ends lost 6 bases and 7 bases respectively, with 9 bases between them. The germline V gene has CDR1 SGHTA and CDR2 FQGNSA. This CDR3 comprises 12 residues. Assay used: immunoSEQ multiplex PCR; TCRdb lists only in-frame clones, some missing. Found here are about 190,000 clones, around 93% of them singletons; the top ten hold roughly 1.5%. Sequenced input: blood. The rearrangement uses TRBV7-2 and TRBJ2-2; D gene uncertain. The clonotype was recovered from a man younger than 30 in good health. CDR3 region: CASSPVSGELFF. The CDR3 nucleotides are TGTGCCAGCAGTCCTGTCAGCGGGGAGCTGTTTTTT.